Detailed here is one T cell receptor (beta chain). The antigen is unknown. The protocol was immunoSEQ multiplex PCR, while the TCRdb copy is restricted to in-frame clones and leaves out a portion. The table shows 50,000 to 75,000 clones, with approximately 86% occurring only once. The J segment lost 2 bases and the V segment lost 0 bases, leaving 4 bases of the junction unmatched. Germline V gene data show CDR1 as SGDLS and CDR2 as YYNGEE. The CDR3 is 15 amino acids. The sample comes from a study of OX40 agonist ivuxolimab in advanced cancers. Study outcomes and limitations: Low levels of normalized T-cell clonal expansion also appeared in some nonresponders. Individuals who were partial responders at 0.1-3.0 mg/kg had clonal expansion that ranked among the lowest. There was clonal expansion of CD4+ and CD8+ blood T cells by week 6 at 0.1 to 3.0 mg/kg.

V usage is TRBV9 and J usage is TRBJ2-5; 7 bases are a match to TRBD2. The sequences come from CD4+ or CD8+ T cells sorted from blood, collected in a trial of the OX40 agonist ivuxolimab. The receptor comes from an adult with an advanced solid tumor such as melanoma, head and neck, liver or kidney cancer. The CDR3 DNA reads as TGTGCCAGCAGCGTAGGACTAGCCGAACAAGAGACCCAGTACTTC. Protein sequence: CASSVGLAEQETQYF.